This is a list of T cell receptor beta chains from one sample in a study of HIV-infected patients and healthy controls. TCRdb re-called the 5' RACE reads through MiXCR, storing one row per CDR3 protein. The sample holds more than 6,500 distinct CDR3 sequences, around 8% seen once. The sample was blood, taken before antiretroviral therapy. The receptors stem from an adult with HIV infection. Each CDR3 is given with its conserved first and last residue. Fields, in order: clone size, D gene, J gene, V gene, CDR3 protein, CDR3 DNA. A D gene is named only where the DNA matches it firmly. Only some rows state a clone size, as once, few, many or a class for expanded clones.

clone_size: many; d_call: TRBD1; j_call: TRBJ1-1; v_call: TRBV6-5; cdr3_aa: CASSQGGSYTEAFF; cdr3_nt: TGTGCCAGCAGTCAAGGGGGCTCCTACACTGAAGCTTTCTTT
clone_size: medium-sized; d_call: TRBD1; j_call: TRBJ1-5; v_call: TRBV6-5; cdr3_aa: CASSYSTTGTSTQHF; cdr3_nt: TGTGCCAGCAGTTACTCGACGACAGGGACCTCGACCCAGCATTTT
clone_size: NA; d_call: TRBD1; j_call: TRBJ1-6; v_call: TRBV9; cdr3_aa: CASSWGQGIDSPLHF; cdr3_nt: TGTGCCAGCAGCTGGGGACAGGGGATCGATTCACCCCTCCACTTT
clone_size: many; d_call: TRBD2; j_call: TRBJ2-7; v_call: TRBV19; cdr3_aa: CASSRGGSYEQYF; cdr3_nt: TGTGCCAGTAGTAGAGGCGGGAGCTACGAGCAGTACTTC
clone_size: NA; d_call: NA; j_call: TRBJ2-6; v_call: TRBV30; cdr3_aa: CAWSGSSNVLTF; cdr3_nt: TGTGCCTGGAGTGGAAGCTCCAACGTCCTGACTTTC
clone_size: medium-sized; d_call: NA; j_call: TRBJ2-7; v_call: TRBV28; cdr3_aa: CASRVGGYEQYF; cdr3_nt: TGTGCCAGCCGAGTAGGGGGCTACGAGCAGTACTTC
clone_size: medium-sized; d_call: NA; j_call: TRBJ2-3; v_call: TRBV20-1; cdr3_aa: CSARDAPGLPTDTQYF; cdr3_nt: TGCAGTGCTAGAGATGCGCCGGGACTTCCCACAGATACGCAGTATTTT
clone_size: medium-sized; d_call: NA; j_call: TRBJ1-1; v_call: TRBV3-1; cdr3_aa: CASSQDQAGRMNTEAFF; cdr3_nt: TGTGCCAGCAGCCAAGATCAAGCAGGGCGCATGAACACTGAAGCTTTCTTT
clone_size: medium-sized; d_call: NA; j_call: TRBJ2-2; v_call: TRBV9; cdr3_aa: CASSPAGGDYRRELFF; cdr3_nt: TGTGCCAGCAGCCCAGCCGGGGGTGACTACCGCCGGGAGCTGTTTTTT
clone_size: many; d_call: TRBD2; j_call: TRBJ2-1; v_call: TRBV28; cdr3_aa: CASSIAGSGSYNEQFF; cdr3_nt: TGTGCCAGCAGTATAGCGGGGTCTGGGTCCTACAATGAGCAGTTCTTC
clone_size: medium-sized; d_call: NA; j_call: TRBJ1-6; v_call: TRBV4-1; cdr3_aa: CASSSPPDSSYNSPLHF; cdr3_nt: TGCGCCAGCAGCTCCCCCCCCGATAGCTCCTATAATTCACCCCTCCACTTT
clone_size: medium-sized; d_call: TRBD1; j_call: TRBJ1-4; v_call: TRBV24-1; cdr3_aa: CATSDPPGGSNFGMGREKLFF; cdr3_nt: TGTGCCACCAGTGATCCCCCAGGGGGCTCGAATTTCGGAATGGGTCGTGAAAAACTGTTTTTT
clone_size: medium-sized; d_call: NA; j_call: TRBJ2-7; v_call: TRBV28; cdr3_aa: CASSLARQNEQYF; cdr3_nt: TGTGCCAGCAGTTTGGCCAGACAGAACGAGCAGTACTTC
clone_size: NA; d_call: TRBD1; j_call: TRBJ1-1; v_call: TRBV7-9; cdr3_aa: CASSLAQGTGLTEAFF; cdr3_nt: TGTGCCAGCAGCTTAGCTCAGGGGACAGGGTTAACTGAAGCTTTCTTT
clone_size: many; d_call: TRBD1; j_call: TRBJ1-1; v_call: TRBV11-2; cdr3_aa: CASSPDRAGEAFF; cdr3_nt: TGTGCCAGCAGCCCGGACAGGGCCGGTGAAGCTTTCTTT
clone_size: NA; d_call: NA; j_call: TRBJ1-1; v_call: TRBV5-1; cdr3_aa: CASSSGIRTEAFF; cdr3_nt: TGCGCCAGCAGCTCCGGGATCCGCACTGAAGCTTTCTTT
clone_size: many; d_call: NA; j_call: TRBJ1-5; v_call: TRBV19; cdr3_aa: CASSSESGRYNQPQHF; cdr3_nt: TGTGCCAGTAGTTCAGAGTCCGGAAGGTACAATCAGCCCCAGCATTTT
clone_size: NA; d_call: NA; j_call: TRBJ2-7; v_call: TRBV6-2/TRBV6-3; cdr3_aa: CASSHSHYEQYF; cdr3_nt: TGTGCCAGCAGCCACTCTCACTACGAGCAGTACTTC
clone_size: NA; d_call: NA; j_call: TRBJ1-2; v_call: TRBV28; cdr3_aa: CASSLAGFYGYTF; cdr3_nt: TGTGCCAGCAGTTTGGCTGGGTTCTATGGCTACACCTTC
clone_size: medium-sized; d_call: NA; j_call: TRBJ2-7; v_call: TRBV10-2; cdr3_aa: CASSESTGGTYEQYF; cdr3_nt: TGCGCCAGCAGTGAGTCAACAGGCGGGACCTACGAGCAGTACTTC